These 6 T cell receptor beta chains share one sample of origin, sequenced in a study of blood T cell repertoires in COVID-19. TCRdb keeps only in-frame clones here, not all; method: immunoSEQ multiplex PCR. Altogether around 240,000 clones are present, about 84% being singletons, with the ten largest covering around 1.9%. Sequencing was performed on PBMCs or T cells enriched from blood (not recorded which). The receptor source for this set is a woman aged 50 to 60 who had recovered from COVID-19.

Only a few counts were recorded for this clone. The chain couples TRBV11-3 to TRBJ2-2; perhaps TRBD1 as D (6 bases). Deletions cut 2 bases from V and 4 bases from J, with 11 bases between. Germline CDR1 and CDR2: SGHNT and YENEEA. The CDR3 sequence is 15 residues long. CDR3 bases: TGTGCCAGCAGCTTAAGGCAGGGGAGCACCGGGGAGCTGTTTTTT. Protein: CASSLRQGSTGELFF.

The chain is built from TRBV2 and TRBJ1-6; the D gene is possibly TRBD1 (5 bases). Trimming shortened V by 6 bases and J by 7 bases, and 10 bases separated the two germline ends. This CDR3 has 13 amino acids. In germline, CDR1 is SNHLY, CDR2 FYNNEI. The CDR3 reads CASRGGSNSPLHF. CDR3 bases: TGTGCCAGCAGGGGGGGTTCGAATTCACCCCTCCACTTT. Together with reference TRBV2 and TRBJ1-6, the CDR3 gives the full variable domain: EPEVTQTPSHQVTQMGQEVILRCVPISNHLYFYWYRQILGQKVEFLVSFYNNEISEKSEIFDDQFSVERPDGSNFTLKIRSTKLEDSAMYFCASRGGSNSPLHFGNGTRLTVT.

The rearrangement links TRBV14 to TRBJ1-4, with a tentative D call TRBD1 (6 bases). CDR3 length: 15 residues. CDR1 and CDR2 from the germline V gene are SGHDN and FVKESK. Trimming pared 0 bases from V and 10 bases from J, leaving 15 bases between. The DNA of the CDR3 is TGTGCCAGCAGCCAAGATGGCGGGGGCTTGAGAAAACTGTTTTTT. Encoded protein: CASSQDGGGLRKLFF.

The chain has TRBV7-2 and TRBJ2-1, with 7 positions matching TRBD1. V lost 1 base, J lost 7 bases, and 4 bases stayed unmatched. Germline loops: CDR1 SGHTA, CDR2 FQGNSA. This CDR3 contains 14 residues. In DNA form, the CDR3 reads TGTGCCAGCAGCTTAGAGGGGGCCCGGAATGAGCAGTTCTTC. It is translated as CASSLEGARNEQFF.

The chain couples TRBV20-1 to TRBJ1-1, with 7 bases matching TRBD1. Germline CDR1 reads DFQATT; CDR2 reads SNEGSKA (reference sequence). The CDR3 runs 14 residues. V lost 3 bases, J lost 6 bases, and 10 bases stayed unmatched. CDR3 nucleotides: TGCAGTGCTAGTCGCACAGGGGTGAGGGCTGAAGCTTTCTTT. Translated: CSASRTGVRAEAFF.

This chain uses TRBV11-2 with TRBJ2-4; D is undetermined. V lost 1 base to trimming and J lost 0 bases, with 16 bases between them. This CDR3 spans 18 amino acids. The germline V gene has CDR1 SGHAT and CDR2 FQNNGV. The CDR3 spells CASSLGLLQSLAKNIQYF. The DNA for the CDR3 is TGTGCCAGCAGCTTAGGTCTTTTGCAGTCTCTAGCCAAAAACATTCAGTACTTC.